The 16 T cell receptor beta chains below come from one sample, sequenced in a study of metastatic and nonmetastatic thyroid tumors. No patient had received any treatment before thyroid surgery. From the PCR reads, TCRdb re-called clones with MiXCR. The sample holds 43,000 or so clones, around 25% seen once. The sample comprised blood. Every receptor here comes from a male donor with papillary thyroid cancer or a benign thyroid nodule (not recorded which). Some clones in this sample may be carry-over from other donors' samples.

The chain recombines TRBV27 with TRBJ1-2; TRBD1 agrees at 10 bases. The CDR3 totals 16 residues. Losses at the gene ends were 7 bases for V and 0 bases for J; bases not matched to a gene: 8. Per the germline V gene, CDR1 is MNHEY and CDR2 is SMNVEV (reference sequence). The CDR3 DNA reads TGTGCCAGCAAGCCGGACAGGGGGTTTTCTAACTATGGCTACACCTTC. Translating it yields CASKPDRGFSNYGYTF.

This clone was seen many times. The chain links TRBV11-2 to TRBJ2-1; TRBD2 aligns across 15 bases. In germline, CDR1 is SGHAT, CDR2 FQNNGV. With V trimmed by 0 bases and J by 4 bases, 4 bases remained unmatched. CDR3 size: 18 residues. CDR3 protein: CASSLEGTSGRFYNEQFF. The CDR3 coding sequence is TGTGCCAGCAGCTTAGAGGGGACTAGCGGGAGGTTTTACAATGAGCAGTTCTTC.

This clone was observed many times. The chain carries TRBV7-9 and TRBJ2-6, with a possible D match to TRBD2 (5 bases). Looked up from germline, CDR1 is SEHNR and CDR2 is FQNEAQ (reference sequence). This CDR3 contains 13 residues. Trimming removed 11 bases at V and 1 base at J, with 9 bases between. CDR3 DNA sequence: TGTGCCGCCCGGGGTTCTGGGGCCAACGTCCTGACTTTC. It yields the protein CAARGSGANVLTF.

CDR3 DNA sequence: TGTGCCAGCAGGGACGACAGCTACTACGAGCAGTACTTC. It specifies CASRDDSYYEQYF. The chain links TRBV12-3 or TRBV12-4 to TRBJ2-7; perhaps TRBD1 as D (5 bases). The CDR3 has 13 residues. V was trimmed by 6 bases and J by 3 bases, leaving 12 bases between them.

This clone is labeled medium-sized. This chain joins TRBV30 and TRBJ2-5; 7 bases fit TRBD1. Germline trimming cut 5 bases from V and 1 base from J; bases unmatched to any gene: 1. The CDR3 length is 12 residues. The germline CDR1 and CDR2 sequences are GTSNPN and SVGIG (reference sequence). For the CDR3, the DNA is TGTGCCTGGGGGGACAGCCAAGAGACCCAGTACTTC. It encodes CAWGDSQETQYF.

This clone was found many times. J is TRBJ2-1 and V is TRBV24-1, with 9 positions matching TRBD1. CDR3 size: 13 residues. Germline V gives CDR1 KGHDR, CDR2 SFDVKD. Trimming at V came to 7 bases and at J to 6 bases, leaving 3 bases not matched to a gene. Here the CDR3 DNA reads TGTGCCACCAGACAGGGGGCTAGCAATGAGCAGTTCTTC. Amino acids: CATRQGASNEQFF.

This chain joins TRBV19 and TRBJ1-5; 10 bases fit TRBD1. The V and J ends lost 4 bases and 5 bases, in that order; junction bases with no gene match: 8. The CDR3 consists of 16 residues. Germline CDR1 and CDR2: LNHDA and SQIVND (reference sequence). CDR3 region: CASSTRDRGYYQPQHF. The CDR3 nucleotides are TGTGCCAGTAGTACCCGGGACAGGGGATACTATCAGCCCCAGCATTTT.

This clone was seen at least ten times. The rearrangement uses TRBV28 and TRBJ2-1, with TRBD2 identical over 8 bases. The germline CDR1 and CDR2 sequences are MDHEN and SYDVKM. V shed 6 bases, J shed 2 bases, and the junction held 6 bases outside the gene matches. The CDR3 loop spans 15 amino acids. The CDR3 DNA is TGTGCCAGCAGATTAGCGGGAAAGGCCTACAATGAGCAGTTCTTC. It codes for CASRLAGKAYNEQFF.

This clone was recorded many times. In nucleotides, the CDR3 is TGTGCCAGCAGCTGGGAATACAATGAGCAGTTCTTC. Translated, it gives CASSWEYNEQFF. This rearrangement joins TRBV5-6 to TRBJ2-1; no firm D call. The germline V gene encodes CDR1 SGHDT and CDR2 YYEEEE. CDR3 length: 12 amino acids. V gave up 3 bases and J gave up 4 bases, with 5 bases separating them.

This chain joins TRBV7-9 and TRBJ2-7; maybe TRBD2 (6 bases). From germline, CDR1 is SEHNR and CDR2 FQNEAQ (reference sequence). Trimming pared 5 bases from V and 0 bases from J, leaving 14 bases between. This CDR3 has 15 residues. CDR3 in amino acids: CASSPDYYPSYEQYF. CDR3 nucleotide sequence: TGTGCCAGCAGCCCGGACTACTACCCCTCCTACGAGCAGTACTTC.

CDR3 region: CASSFRTGNYGYTF. DNA for the CDR3: TGTGCCAGCAGTTTCCGGACAGGAAACTATGGCTACACCTTC. This chain joins TRBV6-1 and TRBJ1-2; 7 bases fit TRBD1. Unmatched junction bases numbered 5, after V lost 5 bases and J lost 2 bases. From germline, CDR1 is MNHNS and CDR2 SASEGT. The CDR3 is made up of 14 amino acids.

The chain recombines TRBV5-1 with TRBJ2-3; 9 nucleotides align to TRBD1. Germline-derived CDR1 and CDR2 are SGHRS and YFSETQ. The ends lost 4 bases at V and 6 bases at J; junction bases unmatched: 9. The CDR3 extends over 15 amino acids. CDR3 coding DNA: TGCGCCAGCAGCAACACAGGGGGCGAGGCGGATACGCAGTATTTT. Translating gives CASSNTGGEADTQYF.

This chain joins TRBV9 and TRBJ2-7, with D hard to call. Germline CDR1 SGDLS, CDR2 YYNGEE. The CDR3 loop spans 15 amino acids. Written as DNA, the CDR3 is TGTACCAACAGCGTAGAAGCAGGCAACTCCTACGAGCAGTACTTC. As protein: CTNSVEAGNSYEQYF.

This clone was seen ten or more times. An end of the junction differs from the germline gene, which may be a read error. The sample carries other DNA sequences with the same CDR3. The V call is TRBV11-2, the J call TRBJ1-4; D is undetermined. The germline V gene has CDR1 SGHAT and CDR2 FQNNGV. This CDR3 contains 13 residues. In nucleotides, the CDR3 is TGCGCCAGCAGCTTAGAGCCTAATGAAAAACTGTTTTTT. It encodes CASSLEPNEKLFF.

This clone appeared many times. The CDR3 DNA sequence: TGTGCCAGCAGCGTCAGCGGGCTAAGCTCCTACAATGAGCAGTTCTTC. Its protein is CASSVSGLSSYNEQFF. The J gene is TRBJ2-1, the V gene TRBV9; D is possibly TRBD2 (6 bases). Germline CDR1 reads SGDLS; CDR2 reads YYNGEE. The CDR3 is 16 residues long. Trimming took 2 bases from V and 0 from J, leaving 12 bases between them.

In its sample, this clone was seen a few times. This may be a read error, as it is one base from a much larger clone. Other nucleotide sequences in the sample specify the same CDR3. This sequence joins TRBV6-2 or TRBV6-3 and TRBJ2-1; D perhaps matches TRBD2 (5 bases). The V gene's germline CDR1 is MNHEY and CDR2 SVGEGT. This CDR3 has 14 amino acids. The CDR3, as DNA: TGTGCTAGCTCCTGGGAGAGCTCCTGCAATGAGCAGTTCTTC. Protein: CASSWESSCNEQFF.